One sample yielded the 7 T cell receptor beta chains listed below, sequenced in a study of blood T cell repertoires in COVID-19. Sequencing used immunoSEQ multiplex PCR; TCRdb keeps in-frame clones, though not all of them. Altogether 50,000 to 60,000 clones are present, around 90% being singletons, with the ten largest covering roughly 3.6%. The specimen was peripheral blood. The source is a man aged 40-49 years with COVID-19, enrolled during active disease.

The chain has TRBV7-9 and TRBJ2-3; the D is unclear. The CDR3 has 12 amino acids. Germline loops: CDR1 SEHNR, CDR2 FQNEAQ (reference sequence). V dropped 5 bases and J dropped 7 bases, with 10 bases sitting between them. In nucleotides, the CDR3 is TGTGCCAGCAGCCTAATTGTCAATACGCAGTATTTT. Its protein product is CASSLIVNTQYF.

The chain has TRBV2 and TRBJ1-1; a weak D match, TRBD1 (5 bases). Trimming pared 1 base from V and 8 bases from J, leaving 14 bases between. Germline V gene lookup returns CDR1 SNHLY and CDR2 FYNNEI. This CDR3 spans 14 amino acids. DNA of the CDR3: TGTGCCAGCAGTGAAGGGGTTTTTCGGACAGAAGCTTTCTTT. This translates into CASSEGVFRTEAFF.

V gene TRBV6-5 combines with J gene TRBJ2-7, with 10 bases identical to TRBD2. This CDR3 has 13 amino acids. V gave up 9 bases and J gave up 4 bases; unmatched junction bases: 6. Germline lookup yields CDR1 MNHEY and CDR2 SVGAGI. The CDR3 is CASHLAGVYEQYF. The DNA for the CDR3 is TGTGCCAGTCATCTAGCGGGAGTATACGAGCAGTACTTC.

V and J are TRBV2 and TRBJ1-1; D unresolved. The ends were cut back, 2 bases at V and 4 bases at J, with 14 bases in the middle. CDR3 length: 15 amino acids. CDR1 SNHLY and CDR2 FYNNEI come from the germline V gene. DNA of the CDR3: TGTGCCAGCAGTGAATACCCGGGAGCCAGCACTGAAGCTTTCTTT. It yields the protein CASSEYPGASTEAFF.

The rearrangement joins TRBV28 to TRBJ2-1; TRBD2 aligns across 10 bases. The germline CDR1 and CDR2 sequences are MDHEN and SYDVKM. Unmatched junction bases numbered 6, after V lost 4 bases and J lost 3 bases. The CDR3 sequence is 16 residues long. The CDR3 DNA is TGTGCCAGCAGTTCCCGGACTAGCGGACACTACAATGAGCAGTTCTTC. As protein: CASSSRTSGHYNEQFF. The full variable domain, in which reference TRBV28 and TRBJ2-1 provide the parts outside the CDR3, is DVKVTQSSRYLVKRTGEKVFLECVQDMDHENMFWYRQDPGLGLRLIYFSYDVKMKEKGDIPEGYSVSREKKERFSLILESASTNQTSMYLCASSSRTSGHYNEQFFGPGTRLTVL.

V usage is TRBV24-1 and J usage is TRBJ2-5; tentative D call: TRBD1 (6 bases). Germline values: CDR1 KGHDR, CDR2 SFDVKD. Trimming took off 5 bases at V and 1 base at J, with 7 bases between the two ends. This CDR3 spans 13 amino acids. In DNA, the CDR3 is TGTGCCACCAGTGGGGGGCCCCAAGAGACCCAGTACTTC. This encodes CATSGGPQETQYF.

The chain uses TRBV7-9 and TRBJ1-5; D may be TRBD1 (5 bases). Trimming took 1 base from V and 0 from J, leaving 13 bases between them. There are 17 residues in the CDR3. Germline CDR1 SEHNR, CDR2 FQNEAQ (reference sequence). CDR3 in amino acids: CASSLGRGIGSNQPQHF. CDR3 sequence (DNA): TGTGCCAGCAGCTTAGGACGGGGGATAGGTAGCAATCAGCCCCAGCATTTT.